The entry below describes one T cell receptor beta chain. Its target is unknown. Its ends do not fully match the called genes, so a read error is possible. CDR1 SGDLS and CDR2 YYNGEE come from the germline V gene. This CDR3 contains 16 residues. It was with 60 Vbeta and 13 Jbeta primers that the PCR ran. Sequencing used immunoSEQ multiplex PCR; TCRdb keeps in-frame clones, though not all of them. In the table there are 100,000 or so clones, about 69% of which are singletons. These data come from a study of cytomegalovirus exposure and HLA in healthy donors. Findings and caveats of the study: Among TCR sequences, most were rare, though some public TCRs appeared in many donors. In a later analysis, specific HLA alleles were associated with approximately 17,000 TCR beta sequences at a 0.05 false discovery rate. A highly shared variant cluster was judged a likely technical artifact.

The chain recombines TRBV9 with TRBJ2-7, with TRBD2 matching 7 bases. The sample was PBMCs. This sequence originates from a man aged 35 to 55 in good health and CMV-seronegative. The CDR3 protein is CASGVAKVAGTYEQYF. The DNA for the CDR3 is TGTGCCAGCGGCGTAGCTAAGGTAGCGGGTACCTACGAGCAGTACTTC.